This T cell receptor beta chain came from a study of T cell responses to AZD1222 COVID-19 vaccine. General study points: Spike-specific TCR breadth and depth were elevated following two AZD1222 doses. Repertoires were obtained only post-peak T cell response.

The table came from immunoSEQ multiplex PCR; TCRdb's copy has only in-frame clones and leaves some out. The sample lists some 150,000 clones; roughly 88% were seen once. Doses given second, at about 4 or about 12 weeks, were pooled. For this clone: Its cognate antigen is unknown.

This CDR3 has 13 residues. The germline V and J ends were trimmed by 8 bases and 4 bases, with 14 bases remaining between them. The germline V gene has CDR1 SGHVS and CDR2 FNYEAQ. The sequence came from an adult who received the AZD1222 COVID-19 vaccine. This sample comprised peripheral blood, obtained 28 days after the second AZD1222 dose. The chain joins TRBV7-6 to TRBJ1-2; D unresolved. CDR3 sequence: CASGGSTAYGYTF. The CDR3 DNA reads as TGTGCCAGCGGTGGGTCGACGGCCTATGGCTACACCTTC. Full variable domain (rest looked up from reference TRBV7-6 and TRBJ1-2): GAGVSQSPRYKVTKRGQDVALRCDPISGHVSLYWYRQALGQGPEFLTYFNYEAQQDKSGLPNDRFSAERPEGSISTLTIQRTEQRDSAMYRCASGGSTAYGYTFGSGTRLTVV.